These 9 T cell receptor beta chains were all obtained from the same sample, sequenced in a study of ipilimumab plus nivolumab after autologous stem cell transplantation (dated by TCRdb to about 2021). The library was made by the immunoSEQ multiplex PCR assay. Drawn from immuneACCESS, this table holds only the in-frame rearrangements with V and J called that TCRdb kept. Clones are partly lost; checked studies trace under half to an unresolved V gene and leave the rest unexplained. The sample table records over 75,000 clones; 75% to 85% of these occur just once. The top ten constitute 2% to 2.5% of the sample. The sequenced sample was PBMCs, obtained in a trial of ipilimumab plus nivolumab as post-transplant consolidation. The receptor set was obtained from a male donor with diffuse large B-cell lymphoma.

The rearrangement uses TRBV27 and TRBJ1-6; 12 nucleotides align to TRBD1. V lost 5 bases and J lost 6; bases outside the gene matches: 8. CDR1 and CDR2 (germline): MNHEY, SMNVEV (reference sequence). CDR3 size: 17 residues. CDR3 bases: TGTGCCAGCAGTAAGACGGGACAGGGGGCCGGTAATTCACCCCTCCACTTT. Its translation: CASSKTGQGAGNSPLHF.

The chain employs TRBV6-1 and TRBJ2-5; D is unclear. V lost 6 bases, J lost 0 bases, and 11 bases lay in between. The germline V gene has CDR1 MNHNS and CDR2 SASEGT. The CDR3 consists of 14 residues. The CDR3 nucleotides read TGTGCCAGCAGCCTCGACTTGTACCAAGAGACCCAGTACTTC. Translation gives CASSLDLYQETQYF.

The V call is TRBV5-4, the J call TRBJ2-7; the match to TRBD1 covers 7 bases. The germline V gene encodes CDR1 SGHNT and CDR2 YYREEE (reference sequence). V lost 0 bases to trimming and J lost 2 bases; unmatched junction nucleotides: 11. The CDR3 loop spans 17 amino acids. This CDR3 reads CASSLALYGTEPYEQYF. CDR3 nucleotide sequence: TGTGCCAGCAGCTTGGCTTTGTACGGGACAGAGCCCTACGAGCAGTACTTC.

This chain connects TRBV7-9 to TRBJ2-2; D remains unclear. CDR3 length equals 15 residues. CDR1 SEHNR and CDR2 FQNEAQ come from the germline V gene (reference sequence). Trimming removed 6 bases at V and 2 bases at J, with 13 bases between. This CDR3 reads CASRYPGRNTGELFF. Here the CDR3 DNA reads TGTGCCAGCAGATACCCCGGACGAAACACCGGGGAGCTGTTTTTT.

CDR3 coding DNA: TGTGCCACCAGCAGAGTAGGCAGGGGCACAGATACGCAGTATTTT. It translates to CATSRVGRGTDTQYF. The V and J genes are TRBV15 and TRBJ2-3, with a tentative D call TRBD1 (5 bases). The CDR3 is 15 amino acids. The germline gives CDR1 LNHNV, CDR2 YYDKDF (reference sequence). Trimming removed 1 base from V and 1 base from J, with 9 bases in between.

The chain recombines TRBV10-3 with TRBJ1-3; D is ambiguous. The CDR3 length is 13 residues. Germline V lookup: CDR1 ENHRY, CDR2 SYGVKD. Between the trimmed V and J ends, which lost 7 bases and 1 base, there was a span of 8 bases. Written as DNA, the CDR3 is TGTGCCATCACCGCGGAATCTGGAAACACCATATATTTT. Protein product: CAITAESGNTIYF.

The V and J genes are TRBV5-1 and TRBJ2-3, with 10 positions matching TRBD1. The CDR3 covers 15 residues. Trimming took 4 bases from V and 6 from J; bases not matched to a gene: 8. Germline V gives CDR1 SGHRS, CDR2 YFSETQ. CDR3: CASSTDRGSMDTQYF. Here the CDR3 DNA reads TGCGCCAGCAGCACGGACAGGGGGTCGATGGATACGCAGTATTTT. The full variable domain, its missing parts supplied by reference TRBV5-1 and TRBJ2-3, is KAGVTQTPRYLIKTRGQQVTLSCSPISGHRSVSWYQQTPGQGLQFLFEYFSETQRNKGNFPGRFSGRQFSNSRSEMNVSTLELGDSALYLCASSTDRGSMDTQYFGPGTRLTVL.

V gene TRBV5-3 combines with J gene TRBJ1-5; D gene uncertain. TRBV5-3 is labeled an ORF, and its function is uncertain. CDR3 size: 15 residues. V gave up 4 bases and J gave up 6 bases, with 17 bases separating them. The CDR3 is CARSLLRRSGQPQHF. CDR3 sequence (DNA): TGTGCCAGAAGCCTGCTTCGGAGGTCTGGTCAGCCCCAGCATTTT.

Only one count was recorded for this clone. The rearrangement links TRBV30 to TRBJ1-2, with unresolved D. The CDR3 runs 12 residues. Germline lookup yields CDR1 GTSNPN and CDR2 SVGIG (reference sequence). V shed 0 bases and J shed 4 bases, with 6 bases lying between them. The CDR3 coding sequence is TGTGCCTGGAGTGTAATCAGCTATGGCTACACCTTC. Protein: CAWSVISYGYTF. Together with reference TRBV30 and TRBJ1-2, the CDR3 gives the full variable domain: SQTIHQWPATLVQPVGSPLSLECTVEGTSNPNLYWYRQAAGRGLQLLFYSVGIGQISSEVPQNLSASRPQDRQFILSSKKLLLSDSGFYLCAWSVISYGYTFGSGTRLTVV.